The source of this TCR beta chain is a study of OX40 agonist ivuxolimab in advanced cancers. TCRdb's table, derived via immunoSEQ multiplex PCR, lists solely in-frame clones and lacks some. This sample has approximately 67,000 clones, with about nine tenths found just once. The V gene lost 4 bases and the J gene lost 7 bases, with 13 bases spanning the gap. The length of the CDR3 is 14 residues. CDR1 is MNHEY, CDR2 SVGAGI, per germline. This TCR came from an adult with an advanced solid tumor such as melanoma, head and neck, liver or kidney cancer. This material consisted of CD4+ or CD8+ T cells sorted from blood, taken in a trial of the OX40 agonist ivuxolimab. This chain links TRBV6-5 with TRBJ1-4; no clear D gene. CDR3 region: CASSLGFGGEKLFF. In DNA form, the CDR3 reads TGTGCCAGCAGTTTGGGATTTGGAGGTGAAAAACTGTTTTTT.